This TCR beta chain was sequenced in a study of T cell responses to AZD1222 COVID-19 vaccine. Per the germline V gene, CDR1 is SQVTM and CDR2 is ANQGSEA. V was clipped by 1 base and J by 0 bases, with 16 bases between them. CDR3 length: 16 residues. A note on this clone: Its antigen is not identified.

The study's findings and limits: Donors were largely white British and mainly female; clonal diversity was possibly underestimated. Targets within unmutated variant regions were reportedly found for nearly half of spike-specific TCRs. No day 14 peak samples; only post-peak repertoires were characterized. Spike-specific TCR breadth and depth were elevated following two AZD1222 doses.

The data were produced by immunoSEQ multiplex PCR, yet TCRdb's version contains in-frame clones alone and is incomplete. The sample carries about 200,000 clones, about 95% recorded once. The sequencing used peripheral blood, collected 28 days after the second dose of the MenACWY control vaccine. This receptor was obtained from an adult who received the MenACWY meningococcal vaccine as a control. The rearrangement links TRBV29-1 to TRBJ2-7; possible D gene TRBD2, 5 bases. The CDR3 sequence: CSVEGVEIGNSYEQYF. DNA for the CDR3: TGCAGCGTTGAAGGGGTCGAGATCGGGAACTCCTACGAGCAGTACTTC.